The present T cell receptor (beta chain) was sequenced within a study of PD-1 blockade in classical Hodgkin lymphoma. The repertoire was sequenced with immunoSEQ multiplex PCR; TCRdb's copy has only in-frame clones and lacks some. The repertoire holds almost 100,000 clones, with roughly 92% as singletons. General observations from the study: Complete responders' diversity at baseline resembled that of newly diagnosed patients. Patients excluded were those beginning nivolumab under 1 year after ASCT. Researchers reported that CD4+ TCR diversity, though not CD8+, rose significantly by C4D1. Reports indicated that newly diagnosed patients had lower baseline TCR diversity than healthy donors did.

All the patients suffered relapse after autologous stem cell transplantation, and brentuximab vedotin exposure differed. A word on this clone: Its specificity is unknown.

Trimming left V 5 bases short and J 8 bases short, with 18 bases between. Germline loops: CDR1 SGHTA, CDR2 FQGNSA. There are 14 residues in the CDR3. This specimen was peripheral blood mononuclear cells (PBMCs), taken at baseline. The source is a human donor with classical Hodgkin lymphoma. The rearrangement links TRBV7-2 to TRBJ1-2; perhaps TRBD1 as D (5 bases). CDR3 sequence: CASSLGHTTGGYTF. The DNA for the CDR3 is TGTGCCAGCAGCCTAGGACATACCACGGGCGGCTACACCTTC.